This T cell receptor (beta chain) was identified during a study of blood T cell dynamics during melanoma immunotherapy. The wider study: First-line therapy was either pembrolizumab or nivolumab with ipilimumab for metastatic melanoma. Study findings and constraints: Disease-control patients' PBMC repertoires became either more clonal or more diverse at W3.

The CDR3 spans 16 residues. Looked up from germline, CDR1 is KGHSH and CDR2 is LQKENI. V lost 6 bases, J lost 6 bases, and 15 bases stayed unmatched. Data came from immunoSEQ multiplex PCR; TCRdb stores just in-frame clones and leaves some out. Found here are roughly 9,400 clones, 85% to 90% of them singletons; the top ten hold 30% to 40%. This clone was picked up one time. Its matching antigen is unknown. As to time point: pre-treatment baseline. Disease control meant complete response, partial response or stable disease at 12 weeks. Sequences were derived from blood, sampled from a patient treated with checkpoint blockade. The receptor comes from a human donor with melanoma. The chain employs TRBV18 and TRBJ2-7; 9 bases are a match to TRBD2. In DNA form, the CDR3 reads TGTGCCAGCTCGCAAGGACTAGCGCAACCCCTGGGCGAGCAGTACTTC. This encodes CASSQGLAQPLGEQYF.